Below, 9 T cell receptor beta chains from the same sample are listed, as sequenced in a study of beta chain features in type 1 diabetes. TCRB transcripts that were expressed got sequenced, as all of the isolated RNA had been reverse transcribed. Profiling relied on immunoSEQ multiplex PCR, and the TCRdb table lists in-frame clones only, not all of them. The table lists 600,000 to 650,000 clones, less than 20% of them singletons. Sample: naive CD4+ T cells from blood. These receptors were collected from a man aged 18 to 29 in good health.

This clone was seen many times. The chain joins TRBV23-1 to TRBJ2-4; D is possibly TRBD2 (6 bases). TRBV23-1 is noted as an ORF with a role that remains uncertain. The CDR3 extends over 13 amino acids. Deletions cut 8 bases from V and 3 bases from J, with 11 bases between. The CDR3 DNA follows: TGCGCCAGCGTAGAGGGAGGCAAAAACATTCAGTACTTC. It is translated as CASVEGGKNIQYF.

The V and J genes are TRBV2 and TRBJ1-5, with D uncertain. This CDR3 has 12 residues. The germline gives CDR1 SNHLY, CDR2 FYNNEI. V shed 4 bases and J shed 6 bases, with 7 bases lying between them. The CDR3 DNA reads as TGTGCCAGCAGTGGGGGTATTCAGCCCCAGCATTTT. It specifies CASSGGIQPQHF.

This clone was counted between two and nine times. The chain carries TRBV28 and TRBJ2-2, with 7 bases identical to TRBD1. The CDR3 runs to 13 residues. V shed 6 bases and J 8 bases; nucleotides not matched to a gene: 6. Germline CDR1 is MDHEN and CDR2 is SYDVKM. DNA of the CDR3: TGTGCCAGCAGAACAGGGGTCCCGGGGGAGCTGTTTTTT. Amino acids: CASRTGVPGELFF. Complete variable domain (other parts from reference TRBV28 and TRBJ2-2): DVKVTQSSRYLVKRTGEKVFLECVQDMDHENMFWYRQDPGLGLRLIYFSYDVKMKEKGDIPEGYSVSREKKERFSLILESASTNQTSMYLCASRTGVPGELFFGEGSRLTVL.

The chain carries TRBV28 and TRBJ2-1; the match to TRBD1 covers 9 bases. Trimming took 5 bases from V and 4 from J; bases not matched to a gene: 6. The CDR3 sequence is 15 residues long. From germline, CDR1 is MDHEN and CDR2 SYDVKM. As DNA, the CDR3 is TGTGCCAGCAGTCCGACAGGGGGAGGGTACAATGAGCAGTTCTTC. This gives the protein CASSPTGGGYNEQFF. The full variable domain, in which reference TRBV28 and TRBJ2-1 provide the parts outside the CDR3, is DVKVTQSSRYLVKRTGEKVFLECVQDMDHENMFWYRQDPGLGLRLIYFSYDVKMKEKGDIPEGYSVSREKKERFSLILESASTNQTSMYLCASSPTGGGYNEQFFGPGTRLTVL.

This chain connects TRBV19 to TRBJ1-1; D is unresolved. Per the germline V gene, CDR1 is LNHDA and CDR2 is SQIVND (reference sequence). With 7 bases removed from V and 6 bases from J, the gap between germline ends came to 15 bases. The CDR3 covers 13 residues. The CDR3 spells CASIKQDSPEAFF. In DNA form, the CDR3 reads TGTGCCAGTATCAAACAAGATTCACCTGAAGCTTTCTTT.

The chain joins TRBV18 to TRBJ2-7; no firm D call. The germline V and J ends were trimmed by 0 bases and 3 bases, with 12 bases remaining between them. CDR1 is KGHSH and CDR2 is LQKENI in the germline V gene. The CDR3 contains 15 residues. The CDR3 sequence is CASSPPYSVNYEQYF. DNA of the CDR3: TGTGCCAGCTCACCACCGTACAGCGTTAACTACGAGCAGTACTTC.

CDR3 nucleotide sequence: TGTGCCAGCAGTCTTTCAGGGGGCGCCTACAATGAGCAGTTCTTC. Amino acids: CASSLSGGAYNEQFF. The gene calls are TRBV28 and TRBJ2-1; 8 bases are shared with TRBD1. The CDR3 extends over 15 amino acids. The V gene's germline CDR1 is MDHEN and CDR2 SYDVKM. The junction had 5 bases not matched to a gene; V was cut back by 5 bases and J by 2 bases. Combining the CDR3 with reference TRBV28 and TRBJ2-1 gives the whole variable domain DVKVTQSSRYLVKRTGEKVFLECVQDMDHENMFWYRQDPGLGLRLIYFSYDVKMKEKGDIPEGYSVSREKKERFSLILESASTNQTSMYLCASSLSGGAYNEQFFGPGTRLTVL.

The rearrangement joins TRBV7-3 to TRBJ2-7, with 8 bases aligning to TRBD2. CDR3 length: 13 residues. Germline CDR1 reads SGHTA; CDR2 reads FQGTGA. With V trimmed by 7 bases and J by 7 bases, 9 bases remained unmatched. The CDR3 DNA is TGTGCCAGCACCCCCCGACCGGGGGGGGAGCAGTACTTC. This encodes CASTPRPGGEQYF.

J is TRBJ2-3 and V is TRBV2, with no clear D. CDR1 and CDR2 from the germline V gene are SNHLY and FYNNEI. The CDR3 has 14 residues. The ends were cut back, 6 bases at V and 0 bases at J, with 10 bases in the middle. This CDR3 reads CASRNSLSTDTQYF. In DNA, the CDR3 is TGTGCCAGCAGGAACTCCCTTAGCACAGATACGCAGTATTTT.